These 6 T cell receptor beta chains were all obtained from the same sample, sequenced in a study of blood T cell repertoires in COVID-19. Sequencing was performed with immunoSEQ multiplex PCR; in TCRdb, only in-frame clones are kept and a portion is missing. The data show 250,000 to 300,000 clones, roughly 86% seen once. The sample comprised peripheral blood. The receptors stem from a woman aged 25 to 39 with COVID-19, enrolled during active disease.

The chain is built from TRBV7-2 and TRBJ2-3, with TRBD2 identical over 9 bases. V dropped 2 bases and J dropped 0; count of bases not matched to a gene: 6. Per the germline V gene, CDR1 is SGHTA and CDR2 is FQGNSA. This CDR3 contains 17 residues. The DNA for the CDR3 is TGTGCCAGCAGCTTATACCGCGGACTAGCGAGCACAGATACGCAGTATTTT. This encodes CASSLYRGLASTDTQYF.

The chain's CDR3 is CASRSLTYEQYF. In DNA form, the CDR3 reads TGTGCCAGCAGGAGTTTAACCTACGAGCAGTACTTC. V and J are TRBV28 and TRBJ2-7; no clear D gene. Germline CDR1 MDHEN, CDR2 SYDVKM. The CDR3 loop spans 12 amino acids. The V gene lost 6 bases and the J gene lost 2 bases, with 8 bases spanning the gap.

This rearrangement joins TRBV2 to TRBJ1-2, with 11 bases fitting TRBD1. The V and J ends lost 6 bases and 6 bases, in that order; junction bases with no gene match: 9. The CDR3 contains 15 residues. Germline loops: CDR1 SNHLY, CDR2 FYNNEI. CDR3 region: CASSPTRTGGNGYTF. The CDR3 region has the DNA TGTGCCAGCAGCCCGACCAGGACAGGGGGCAATGGCTACACCTTC.

J is TRBJ1-6 and V is TRBV30; a weak D match, TRBD1 (6 bases). Germline assignment: CDR1 GTSNPN and CDR2 SVGIG (reference sequence). The V gene lost 0 bases and the J gene lost 9 bases, with 12 bases spanning the gap. There are 14 residues in the CDR3. The CDR3 protein is CAWSVQQGGSPLHF. The CDR3, as DNA: TGTGCCTGGAGTGTACAACAGGGCGGTTCACCCCTCCACTTT.

The CDR3 nucleotides read TGTGCCAGCAGTCCCAGGGGTAGGAGCAATCAGCCCCAGCATTTT. Protein sequence: CASSPRGRSNQPQHF. The chain has TRBV28 and TRBJ1-5, with D possibly TRBD1 on 6 matching bases. Trimming took 5 bases from V and 1 from J, leaving 12 bases between them. CDR1 is MDHEN, CDR2 SYDVKM, per germline. This CDR3 is built from 15 residues.

V is TRBV4-1 and J is TRBJ1-2; TRBD1 agrees at 7 bases. The CDR3 is 15 amino acids. With V trimmed by 6 bases and J by 3 bases, 10 bases remained unmatched. The germline V gene encodes CDR1 MGHRA and CDR2 YSYEKL. CDR3 in DNA: TGCGCCAGCAGGAGACAGGGTCTTAATTACTATGGCTACACCTTC. Its protein is CASRRQGLNYYGYTF.